One sample yielded the 8 T cell receptor beta chains listed below, sequenced in a study of T cells in Graves' hyperthyroidism and ophthalmopathy. RNA transcripts provided the source from which TCR beta CDR3 regions were amplified. Researchers ran a first-round RT-PCR on the TCR CDR3 using the HTBI primer set. TCRdb reanalysed the multiplex PCR reads using MiXCR and keeps one entry per CDR3 protein. The repertoire holds approximately 510,000 distinct CDR3 sequences, with under 25% as singletons. The sequenced sample consisted of blood. Source of these receptors: a man aged 18 to 35 with Graves' hyperthyroidism.

This sequence joins TRBV5-4 and TRBJ1-1; the match to TRBD1 covers 7 bases. Germline trimming cut 0 bases from V and 7 bases from J; bases unmatched to any gene: 9. Looked up from germline, CDR1 is SGHNT and CDR2 is YYREEE (reference sequence). The CDR3 loop spans 15 amino acids. CDR3 DNA sequence: TGTGCCAGCAGCTTGGTAGCGACAGGGATGGGTGAAGCTTTCTTT. Protein product: CASSLVATGMGEAFF.

The V gene is TRBV30, the J gene TRBJ1-2, with 8 positions matching TRBD1. The CDR3 is 12 amino acids. CDR1 is GTSNPN and CDR2 is SVGIG in the germline V gene (reference sequence). With 4 bases clipped from V and 6 bases from J, the junction kept 4 bases outside the gene matches. The CDR3 protein is CAWTGGRNGYTF. In DNA form, the CDR3 reads TGTGCCTGGACAGGGGGCCGGAATGGCTACACCTTC.

This clonotype was observed at least ten times. The chain carries TRBV12-3 or TRBV12-4 and TRBJ1-1; D gene unclear. This CDR3 comprises 11 residues. CDR3 in DNA: TGTGCTAGTGGTCGAAACACTGAAGCTTTCTTT. Protein: CASGRNTEAFF.

This clonotype was seen at least ten times. The chain carries TRBV27 and TRBJ2-4; 11 bases fit TRBD1. This CDR3 is 16 amino acids long. V was pared by 8 bases and J by 3 bases, with 9 bases of the junction left unmatched. In germline, CDR1 is MNHEY, CDR2 SMNVEV (reference sequence). In nucleotides, the CDR3 is TGTGCCAGCTCCTCCTCCGGGACAGGGGGCAAAAACATTCAGTACTTC. Translation gives CASSSSGTGGKNIQYF.

Many counts were recorded for this clonotype. The V call is TRBV5-1, the J call TRBJ2-7; TRBD2 agrees at 10 bases. This CDR3 comprises 15 residues. With V trimmed by 3 bases and J by 2 bases, 5 bases remained unmatched. Germline V gene lookup returns CDR1 SGHRS and CDR2 YFSETQ. The CDR3 DNA reads as TGCGCCAGCAGCTCCACTAGCGGGGCTGCCTACGAGCAGTACTTC. It yields the protein CASSSTSGAAYEQYF.

This clonotype has at least ten counts. The rearrangement uses TRBV28 and TRBJ1-1; 7 bases agree with TRBD1. CDR1 and CDR2 from the germline V gene are MDHEN and SYDVKM. The V and J ends lost 6 bases and 2 bases, in that order; junction bases with no gene match: 9. The CDR3 runs 15 residues. This chain's CDR3 is CASSHRGTANTEAFF. For the CDR3, the DNA is TGTGCCAGCAGCCACCGAGGGACAGCCAACACTGAAGCTTTCTTT.

This clonotype has at least ten counts. This chain uses TRBV20-1 with TRBJ1-2; D uncertain. The germline V and J ends were trimmed by 6 bases and 4 bases, with 21 bases remaining between them. CDR1 DFQATT and CDR2 SNEGSKA come from the germline V gene (reference sequence). This CDR3 is built from 15 residues. CDR3 sequence (DNA): TGCAGTGCCGCGGCGCAGACGCGATTTTTCTATGGCTACACCTTC. Amino acids: CSAAAQTRFFYGYTF.

There are many counts of this clonotype. This sequence joins TRBV19 and TRBJ2-7; weak D call: TRBD1 (6 bases). V was shortened by 3 bases and J by 4 bases, with 16 bases between the two germline ends. CDR3 length equals 15 residues. In germline, CDR1 is LNHDA, CDR2 SQIVND (reference sequence). Written as DNA, the CDR3 is TGTGCCAGTAGTATGTCAACAGGGAGCCCATACGAGCAGTACTTC. This codes for CASSMSTGSPYEQYF.